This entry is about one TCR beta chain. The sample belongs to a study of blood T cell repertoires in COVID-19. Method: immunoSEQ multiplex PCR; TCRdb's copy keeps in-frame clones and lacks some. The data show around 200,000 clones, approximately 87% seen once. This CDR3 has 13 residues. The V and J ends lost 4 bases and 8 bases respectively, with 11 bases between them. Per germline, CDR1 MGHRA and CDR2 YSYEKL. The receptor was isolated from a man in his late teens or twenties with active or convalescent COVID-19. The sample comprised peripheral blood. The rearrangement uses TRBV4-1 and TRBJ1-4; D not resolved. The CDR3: CASSPPGREKLFF. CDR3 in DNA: TGCGCCAGCAGCCCCCCGGGGAGGGAAAAACTGTTTTTT.